Following are 21 T cell receptor beta chains from one sample sequenced in a study of T-cell memory formation after mild COVID-19. TCRdb called the 5' RACE reads again in MiXCR, with one record for every CDR3 protein. Among about 200,000 distinct CDR3 sequences listed, around 9.5% were seen once. Input material: PBMCs or a T cell subset sorted from them (not recorded which). The source of these receptors is a young man who had mild COVID-19 (a few samples of this study predate the infection). Cell type and time point are not known.

This clonotype was counted many times. The chain carries TRBV7-9 and TRBJ2-1; 10 bases are shared with TRBD1. Looked up from germline, CDR1 is SEHNR and CDR2 is FQNEAQ (reference sequence). V shed 5 bases and J 3 bases; nucleotides not matched to a gene: 13. This CDR3 has 18 amino acids. This CDR3 is CASSRGTMGQGIYNEQFF. For the CDR3, the DNA is TGTGCCAGCAGCCGAGGTACCATGGGACAGGGGATCTACAATGAGCAGTTCTTC. The entire variable domain, with the rest obtained from reference TRBV7-9 and TRBJ2-1, is as follows: DTGVSQNPRHKITKRGQNVTFRCDPISEHNRLYWYRQTLGQGPEFLTYFQNEAQLEKSRLLSDRFSAERPKGSFSTLEIQRTEQGDSAMYLCASSRGTMGQGIYNEQFFGPGTRLTVL.

This clonotype was counted at least ten times. The chain carries TRBV12-3 or TRBV12-4 and TRBJ1-4; 7 nucleotides agree with TRBD1. The CDR3 spans 14 residues. Losses at the gene ends were 7 bases for V and 12 bases for J; bases not matched to a gene: 14. Here the CDR3 DNA reads TGTGCCAGCACTCTAGCGGGTGCCACAGGGGAACTGTTTTTT. The encoded protein is CASTLAGATGELFF.

The table lists this clonotype with many counts. The J gene is TRBJ2-1, the V gene TRBV7-2, with D unresolved. Germline loops: CDR1 SGHTA, CDR2 FQGNSA. V was trimmed by 3 bases and J by 8 bases, leaving 8 bases between them. The CDR3 spans 12 residues. This CDR3 is CASSFGRYEQFF. The CDR3 bases are TGTGCCAGCAGCTTTGGACGCTATGAGCAGTTCTTC.

The chain carries TRBV7-2 and TRBJ2-1, with TRBD1 matching 7 bases. This CDR3 has 14 amino acids. The germline CDR1 and CDR2 sequences are SGHTA and FQGNSA. V trimming: 5 bases; J trimming: 4 bases; junction bases outside the gene matches: 5. CDR3 residues: CASSLDRVYNEQFF. For the CDR3, the DNA is TGTGCCAGCAGCCTAGACAGGGTTTACAATGAGCAGTTCTTC.

The chain combines TRBV19 with TRBJ2-5; TRBD2 matches at 7 bases. V lost 5 bases to trimming and J lost 2 bases; unmatched junction nucleotides: 11. The CDR3 spans 16 residues. Germline loops: CDR1 LNHDA, CDR2 SQIVND (reference sequence). The CDR3 loop reads CASSDPTGGGQETQYF. DNA for the CDR3: TGTGCCAGTAGTGATCCGACCGGCGGGGGTCAAGAGACCCAGTACTTC. Together with reference TRBV19 and TRBJ2-5, the CDR3 gives the full variable domain: DGGITQSPKYLFRKEGQNVTLSCEQNLNHDAMYWYRQDPGQGLRLIYYSQIVNDFQKGDIAEGYSVSREKKESFPLTVTSAQKNPTAFYLCASSDPTGGGQETQYFGPGTRLLVL.

This clonotype was counted at least ten times. The V gene is TRBV7-3, the J gene TRBJ2-1; D is ambiguous. Germline V lookup: CDR1 SGHTA, CDR2 FQGTGA. The V gene lost 3 bases and the J gene lost 0 bases, with 6 bases spanning the gap. This CDR3 region has 14 residues. The CDR3 region has the DNA TGTGCCAGCAGCTTTAGTAGCTCCTACAATGAGCAGTTCTTC. Residues: CASSFSSSYNEQFF.

The sample holds many counts of this clonotype. The chain joins TRBV6-5 to TRBJ1-1, with D possibly being TRBD1 (5 bases). The CDR3 extends over 13 amino acids. CDR1 and CDR2 (germline): MNHEY, SVGAGI. V was pared by 7 bases and J by 4 bases, with 13 bases between. CDR3 coding DNA: TGTGCCAGCATCAACACGGGGGGCACTGAAGCTTTCTTT. It specifies CASINTGGTEAFF.

In its sample, this clonotype was seen a few times. V usage is TRBV29-1 and J usage is TRBJ1-3; D gene unclear. Germline values: CDR1 SQVTM, CDR2 ANQGSEA. This CDR3 has 12 residues. V was cut by 3 bases and J by 5 bases, with 8 bases left in between. CDR3 DNA sequence: TGCAGCGTTGATCCGGGTAGAAACACCATATATTTT. Translated, it gives CSVDPGRNTIYF. The whole variable domain, remainder taken from reference TRBV29-1 and TRBJ1-3, is SAVISQKPSRDICQRGTSLTIQCQVDSQVTMMFWYRQQPGQSLTLIATANQGSEATYESGFVIDKFPISRPNLTFSTLTVSNMSPEDSSIYLCSVDPGRNTIYFGEGSWLTVV.

This clonotype has a handful of counts. This sequence joins TRBV7-2 and TRBJ2-3; 7 positions agree with TRBD2. Germline CDR1 and CDR2: SGHTA and FQGNSA. The J segment lost 0 bases and the V segment lost 5 bases, leaving 5 bases of the junction unmatched. This CDR3 region has 15 residues. This CDR3 is CASSRQAGSTDTQYF. The CDR3, as DNA: TGTGCCAGCAGCCGACAAGCGGGGAGCACAGATACGCAGTATTTT.

This clonotype was counted at least ten times. The V gene is TRBV7-8, the J gene TRBJ2-2, with D possibly TRBD1 on 5 matching bases. V shed 1 base and J shed 6 bases, with 6 bases lying between them. The length of the CDR3 is 13 residues. The germline CDR1 and CDR2 sequences are SGHVS and FQNEAQ. The CDR3 DNA follows: TGTGCCAGCAGCTTAGTGGGGCCCGGGGAGCTGTTTTTT. Its translation is CASSLVGPGELFF.

Only a few counts were recorded for this clonotype. The chain is built from TRBV5-1 and TRBJ1-1; 7 bases align to TRBD1. Germline lookup yields CDR1 SGHRS and CDR2 YFSETQ. The CDR3 is made up of 16 amino acids. V dropped 3 bases and J dropped 0; count of bases not matched to a gene: 8. CDR3 DNA: TGCGCCAGCAGCTATGCCGGGACAGCCCTGAACACTGAAGCTTTCTTT. This translates into CASSYAGTALNTEAFF.

The chain carries TRBV2 and TRBJ1-1, with D perhaps TRBD1 (6 bases). Germline assignment: CDR1 SNHLY and CDR2 FYNNEI. The ends were cut back, 8 bases at V and 0 bases at J, with 10 bases in the middle. CDR3 length: 13 residues. In DNA, the CDR3 is TGTGCCAGCGAGGACAGCATGAACACTGAAGCTTTCTTT. It yields the protein CASEDSMNTEAFF.

This clonotype showed up just a few times. V is TRBV12-3 or TRBV12-4 and J is TRBJ2-3, with 7 bases aligning to TRBD1. V gave up 6 bases and J gave up 9 bases; unmatched junction bases: 9. The CDR3 sequence is 13 residues long. CDR3 region: CASRMSTGRTQYF. CDR3 DNA: TGTGCCAGCAGGATGTCGACAGGGCGAACGCAGTATTTT.

A word on this clonotype: One end of the junction varies from germline; a read error may be responsible. The chain couples TRBV12-3 or TRBV12-4 to TRBJ2-5; D remains ambiguous. There are 12 residues in the CDR3. The CDR3: CASSLRPESQYF. CDR3 DNA sequence: TGTGCCAGCAGTTTAAGGCCAGAGTCCCAGTACTTC.

The chain has TRBV11-2 and TRBJ2-3, with 9 bases aligning to TRBD1. Per germline, CDR1 SGHAT and CDR2 FQNNGV. With 5 bases clipped from V and 8 bases from J, the junction kept 11 bases outside the gene matches. This CDR3 is built from 15 residues. The CDR3 DNA reads TGTGCCAGCAGCGGGTGGACAGGGGAAGAAGGTACGCAGTATTTT. This codes for CASSGWTGEEGTQYF.

This clonotype has only a few counts. The rearrangement links TRBV7-9 to TRBJ1-1; TRBD1 is a possible D gene (6 bases). This CDR3 has 14 amino acids. The V end was cut by 5 bases, the J end by 4 bases, with 14 bases between. Germline V gene lookup returns CDR1 SEHNR and CDR2 FQNEAQ (reference sequence). CDR3 region: CASSLQGRVTEAFF. In nucleotides, the CDR3 is TGTGCCAGCAGCCTCCAGGGGAGGGTCACTGAAGCTTTCTTT.

This clonotype was seen at least ten times. The V and J genes are TRBV28 and TRBJ2-2; D remains unclear. With 6 bases removed from V and 6 bases from J, the gap between germline ends came to 11 bases. The CDR3 has 13 residues. Germline V lookup: CDR1 MDHEN, CDR2 SYDVKM. The CDR3 here is CASSLRLSGELFF. The DNA for the CDR3 is TGTGCCAGCAGCCTCCGGTTATCCGGGGAGCTGTTTTTT. The entire variable domain, with the rest obtained from reference TRBV28 and TRBJ2-2, is as follows: DVKVTQSSRYLVKRTGEKVFLECVQDMDHENMFWYRQDPGLGLRLIYFSYDVKMKEKGDIPEGYSVSREKKERFSLILESASTNQTSMYLCASSLRLSGELFFGEGSRLTVL.

This clonotype was counted a few times. The chain uses TRBV20-1 and TRBJ2-5; D is unclear. The CDR3 is made up of 13 amino acids. With 3 bases removed from V and 2 bases from J, the gap between germline ends came to 10 bases. In germline, CDR1 is DFQATT, CDR2 SNEGSKA (reference sequence). CDR3 nucleotide sequence: TGCAGTGCTAGCTCGTCGGGTCAAGAGACCCAGTACTTC. Its protein is CSASSSGQETQYF.

The gene calls are TRBV2 and TRBJ2-7; the D is unclear. This CDR3 contains 12 residues. Germline lookup yields CDR1 SNHLY and CDR2 FYNNEI. The V end lost 2 bases, the J end lost 6 bases, and 8 bases lay between the germline ends. CDR3 in amino acids: CASSEQQSEQYV. CDR3 nucleotides: TGTGCCAGCAGTGAACAACAAAGCGAGCAGTACGTC.

The chain recombines TRBV5-5 with TRBJ2-2; D gene ambiguous. The germline V gene has CDR1 SGHKS and CDR2 YYEKEE (reference sequence). CDR3 size: 15 residues. V lost 2 bases and J lost 2, with 10 bases in between. CDR3 protein: CASSFGPLNTGELFF. The DNA for the CDR3 is TGTGCCAGCAGCTTCGGCCCCTTAAACACCGGGGAGCTGTTTTTT.

This clonotype was found a few times. This chain uses TRBV20-1 with TRBJ2-5; 9 nucleotides agree with TRBD2. The germline V gene has CDR1 DFQATT and CDR2 SNEGSKA (reference sequence). J gave up 4 bases and V 0 bases, and 6 bases lay outside the gene matches. The CDR3 contains 15 residues. The CDR3 is CSARDLAGVSETQYF. The CDR3 DNA reads as TGCAGTGCTAGAGATTTAGCGGGGGTGTCAGAGACCCAGTACTTC.